The 16 T cell receptor beta chains listed next were all sequenced from one sample in a study of OX40 agonist ivuxolimab in advanced cancers. TCRdb keeps only in-frame clones here, not all; method: immunoSEQ multiplex PCR. This table has 100,000 or so clones, around 86% appearing once. The material was CD4+ or CD8+ T cells sorted from blood, obtained in a trial of the OX40 agonist ivuxolimab. The receptors originated from an adult with an advanced solid tumor such as melanoma, head and neck, liver or kidney cancer.

The chain is built from TRBV7-9 and TRBJ1-4; no definite D call. The CDR3 covers 16 residues. Trimming removed 7 bases from V and 5 bases from J, with 20 bases in between. Germline V gene data show CDR1 as SEHNR and CDR2 as FQNEAQ (reference sequence). CDR3 amino acids: CASTSKVPPANEKLFF. CDR3 bases: TGTGCCAGCACTAGTAAGGTTCCCCCGGCGAATGAAAAACTGTTTTTT.

The chain joins TRBV5-1 to TRBJ1-2, with 12 bases lining up with TRBD1. The J segment lost 7 bases and the V segment lost 3 bases, leaving 4 bases of the junction unmatched. Per germline, CDR1 SGHRS and CDR2 YFSETQ. CDR3 size: 14 residues. CDR3 in DNA: TGCGCCAGCAGCTCGGGACAGGGGGCTAGTGGCTACACCTTC. Protein: CASSSGQGASGYTF.

The rearrangement uses TRBV19 and TRBJ2-2; 7 nucleotides line up with TRBD1. Looked up from germline, CDR1 is LNHDA and CDR2 is SQIVND (reference sequence). Trimming removed 5 bases from V and 7 bases from J; junction bases left unmatched: 1. There are 12 residues in the CDR3. The chain's CDR3 is CASSSGGGELFF. The DNA of the CDR3 is TGTGCCAGTAGTTCAGGGGGCGGGGAGCTGTTTTTT.

This sequence joins TRBV6-5 and TRBJ1-2; D uncertain. This CDR3 spans 13 amino acids. V dropped 6 bases and J dropped 6 bases, with 14 bases sitting between them. The germline gives CDR1 MNHEY, CDR2 SVGAGI. The CDR3 nucleotides are TGTGCCAGCAGCCTCGGCGGGGTAGATGGCTACACCTTC. It translates to CASSLGGVDGYTF.

The chain links TRBV27 to TRBJ1-2, with D possibly matching TRBD1 (6 bases). The CDR3 contains 14 residues. Trimming shortened V by 3 bases and J by 6 bases, and 14 bases separated the two germline ends. CDR1 is MNHEY and CDR2 is SMNVEV in the germline V gene (reference sequence). The CDR3 nucleotides are TGTGCCAGCAGTTTCGACAGGTCCATTAATGGCTACACCTTC. Translating gives CASSFDRSINGYTF.

This clone was observed a single time. The rearrangement uses TRBV30 and TRBJ1-1; D call uncertain. The CDR3 runs to 12 residues. Germline-derived CDR1 and CDR2 are GTSNPN and SVGIG (reference sequence). V lost 4 bases and J lost 3, with 9 bases in between. The CDR3 DNA follows: TGTGCCTGGAATCTCCCGGACACTGAAGCTTTCTTT. As protein: CAWNLPDTEAFF.

The chain joins TRBV9 to TRBJ2-6; tentatively, D is TRBD1 (6 bases). CDR1 and CDR2 from the germline V gene are SGDLS and YYNGEE. Trimming shortened V by 4 bases and J by 4 bases, and 24 bases separated the two germline ends. This CDR3 has 19 residues. In DNA, the CDR3 is TGTGCCAGCAGCACCCTGAAGACAGGTTTTTTGTCCGGGGCCAACGTCCTGACTTTC. As protein: CASSTLKTGFLSGANVLTF.

This clone is a singleton in its sample. V gene TRBV19 combines with J gene TRBJ1-2; D gene unclear. The ends were cut back, 7 bases at V and 6 bases at J, with 18 bases in the middle. The length of the CDR3 is 14 residues. The germline V gene has CDR1 LNHDA and CDR2 SQIVND (reference sequence). CDR3 nucleotide sequence: TGTGCCAGTAAACCCGACGTGGCGAGGGATGGCTACACCTTC. This encodes CASKPDVARDGYTF.

This chain joins TRBV6-1 and TRBJ2-3; D call uncertain. Trimming shortened V by 2 bases and J by 9 bases, and 6 bases separated the two germline ends. Germline CDR1 MNHNS, CDR2 SASEGT. The CDR3 contains 11 residues. CDR3 coding DNA: TGTGCCAGCAGTGAATTGCCAACGCAGTATTTT. It codes for CASSELPTQYF.

The chain uses TRBV27 and TRBJ2-2; D is possibly TRBD1 or TRBD2 (5 bases each). Between the trimmed V and J ends, which lost 8 bases and 3 bases, there was a span of 16 bases. Germline V gene lookup returns CDR1 MNHEY and CDR2 SMNVEV (reference sequence). The CDR3 extends over 15 amino acids. The CDR3 region is CASALGAVHTGELFF. The CDR3 coding sequence is TGTGCCAGCGCCCTCGGGGCAGTGCACACCGGGGAGCTGTTTTTT.

This chain uses TRBV7-9 with TRBJ2-7; D may correspond to TRBD1 or TRBD2 (6 bases each). The CDR3 is 14 amino acids. CDR1 and CDR2 (germline): SEHNR, FQNEAQ (reference sequence). The V end was cut by 8 bases, the J end by 2 bases, with 16 bases between. CDR3 residues: CASGSERGAYEQYF. The CDR3 DNA follows: TGTGCCAGCGGTAGCGAGAGGGGGGCCTACGAGCAGTACTTC. Using reference TRBV7-9 and TRBJ2-7 for the parts outside the CDR3, the full variable domain is DTGVSQNPRHKITKRGQNVTFRCDPISEHNRLYWYRQTLGQGPEFLTYFQNEAQLEKSRLLSDRFSAERPKGSFSTLEIQRTEQGDSAMYLCASGSERGAYEQYFGPGTRLTVT.

Only one count was recorded for this clone. The chain couples TRBV13 to TRBJ2-7; D call uncertain. V was clipped by 5 bases and J by 2 bases, with 10 bases between them. Germline-derived CDR1 and CDR2 are PRHDT and FYEKMQ (reference sequence). The CDR3 has 13 amino acids. The CDR3 nucleotides are TGTGCCAGCAGCCTTGACCCTACCTACGAGCAGTACTTC. It specifies CASSLDPTYEQYF.

The chain is built from TRBV6-4 and TRBJ2-4; D gene unclear. V dropped 0 bases and J dropped 3 bases, with 6 bases sitting between them. There are 14 residues in the CDR3. Germline CDR1 reads MRHNA; CDR2 reads SNTAGT. For the CDR3, the DNA is TGTGCCAGCAGTGACTCGATCCGCAAAAACATTCAGTACTTC. Amino acids: CASSDSIRKNIQYF.

This clone was picked up one time. This chain connects TRBV7-2 to TRBJ2-7; the D gene is possibly TRBD2 (7 bases). The CDR3 contains 14 residues. From germline, CDR1 is SGHTA and CDR2 FQGNSA. The V end lost 3 bases, the J end lost 5 bases, and 14 bases lay between the germline ends. This chain's CDR3 is CASSFGGARDEQYF. For the CDR3, the DNA is TGTGCCAGCAGCTTTGGGGGGGCTCGAGACGAGCAGTACTTC.

The chain joins TRBV6-6 to TRBJ2-5; possibly TRBD1 for D (6 bases). Trimming took 5 bases from V and 2 from J, leaving 15 bases between them. This CDR3 has 15 amino acids. From germline, CDR1 is MNHNY and CDR2 SVGAGI (reference sequence). The chain's CDR3 is CASSVSTGLQETQYF. The DNA for the CDR3 is TGTGCCAGCAGTGTTAGTACAGGGCTGCAAGAGACCCAGTACTTC.

This clone has only one observation. The chain employs TRBV18 and TRBJ2-2; 7 positions agree with TRBD1. The CDR3 extends over 15 amino acids. V shed 8 bases, J shed 2 bases, and the junction held 8 bases outside the gene matches. Germline CDR1 KGHSH, CDR2 LQKENI. Here the CDR3 reads CASASGTANTGELFF. Here the CDR3 DNA reads TGTGCCAGCGCCTCCGGGACAGCAAACACCGGGGAGCTGTTTTTT.